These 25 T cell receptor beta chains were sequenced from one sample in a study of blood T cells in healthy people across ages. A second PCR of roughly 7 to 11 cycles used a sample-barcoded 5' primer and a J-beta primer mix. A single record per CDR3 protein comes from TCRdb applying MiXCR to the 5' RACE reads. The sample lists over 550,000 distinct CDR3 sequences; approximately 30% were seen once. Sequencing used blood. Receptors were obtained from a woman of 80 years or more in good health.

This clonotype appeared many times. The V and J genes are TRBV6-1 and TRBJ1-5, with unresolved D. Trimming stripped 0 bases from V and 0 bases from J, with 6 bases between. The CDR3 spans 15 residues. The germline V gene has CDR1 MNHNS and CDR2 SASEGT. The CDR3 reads CASSEAVRSNQPQHF. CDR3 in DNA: TGTGCCAGCAGTGAAGCTGTGCGTAGCAATCAGCCCCAGCATTTT.

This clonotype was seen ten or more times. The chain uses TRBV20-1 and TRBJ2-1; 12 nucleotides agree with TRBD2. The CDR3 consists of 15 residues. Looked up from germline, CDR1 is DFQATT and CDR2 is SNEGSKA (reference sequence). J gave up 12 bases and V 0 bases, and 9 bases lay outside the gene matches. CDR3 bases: TGCAGTGCTAGAGATCGTGCTAGCGGGGGGGCTGGGCAGTTCTTC. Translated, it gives CSARDRASGGAGQFF.

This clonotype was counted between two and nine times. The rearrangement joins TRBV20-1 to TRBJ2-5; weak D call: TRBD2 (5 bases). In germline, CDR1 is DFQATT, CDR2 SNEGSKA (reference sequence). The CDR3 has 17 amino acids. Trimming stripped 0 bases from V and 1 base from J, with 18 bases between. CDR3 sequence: CSARDRGMGAGQETQYF. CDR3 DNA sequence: TGCAGTGCTAGAGATCGGGGAATGGGTGCGGGCCAAGAGACCCAGTACTTC.

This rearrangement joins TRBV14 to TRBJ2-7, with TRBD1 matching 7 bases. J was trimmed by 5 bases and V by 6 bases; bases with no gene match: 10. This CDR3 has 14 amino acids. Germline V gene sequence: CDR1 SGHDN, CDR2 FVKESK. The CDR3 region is CASSLETGFDEQYF. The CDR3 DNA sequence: TGTGCCAGCAGTTTAGAGACAGGGTTCGACGAGCAGTACTTC.

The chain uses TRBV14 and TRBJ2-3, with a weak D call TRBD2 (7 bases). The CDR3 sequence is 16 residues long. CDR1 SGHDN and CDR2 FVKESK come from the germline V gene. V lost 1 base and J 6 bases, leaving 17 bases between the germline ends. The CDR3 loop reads CASSQVKGGAHDTQYF. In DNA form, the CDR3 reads TGTGCCAGCAGCCAAGTAAAAGGGGGGGCTCACGATACGCAGTATTTT.

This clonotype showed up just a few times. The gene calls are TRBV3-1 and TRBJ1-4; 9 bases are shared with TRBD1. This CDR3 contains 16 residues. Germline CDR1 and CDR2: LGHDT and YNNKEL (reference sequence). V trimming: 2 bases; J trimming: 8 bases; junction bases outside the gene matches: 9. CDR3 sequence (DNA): TGTGCCAGCAGCCAACGCTCCGGACAGGGGCGGGAAAAACTGTTTTTT. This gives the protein CASSQRSGQGREKLFF.

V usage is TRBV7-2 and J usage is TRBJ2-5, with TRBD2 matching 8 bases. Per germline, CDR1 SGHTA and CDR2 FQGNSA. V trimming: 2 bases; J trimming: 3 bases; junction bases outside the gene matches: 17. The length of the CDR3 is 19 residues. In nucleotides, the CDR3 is TGTACCAGCAGCTTAATAGGGCGGGGGGCTCACCTCCTTGAAGAGACCCAGTACTTC. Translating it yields CTSSLIGRGAHLLEETQYF.

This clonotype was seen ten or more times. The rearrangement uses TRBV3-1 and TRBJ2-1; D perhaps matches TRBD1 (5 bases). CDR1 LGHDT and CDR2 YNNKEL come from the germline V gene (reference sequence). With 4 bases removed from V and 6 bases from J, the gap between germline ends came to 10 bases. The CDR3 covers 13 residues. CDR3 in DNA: TGTGCCAGCAGCCTACCTGACAGCAATGAGCAGTTCTTC. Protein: CASSLPDSNEQFF.

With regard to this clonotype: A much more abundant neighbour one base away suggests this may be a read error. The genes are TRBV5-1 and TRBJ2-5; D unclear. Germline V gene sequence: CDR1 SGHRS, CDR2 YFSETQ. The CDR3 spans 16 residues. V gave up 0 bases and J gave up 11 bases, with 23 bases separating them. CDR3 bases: TGCGCCAGCAGCTTGGGTGGCAAGACATCTTTCTACAAGCAGTACTTC. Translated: CASSLGGKTSFYKQYF.

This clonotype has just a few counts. The CDR3 DNA reads as TGTGCCAGCAGCCAACTATCCGGGGGCGGGGCGAACACTGAAGCTTTCTTT. Protein sequence: CASSQLSGGGANTEAFF. The chain links TRBV4-2 to TRBJ1-1; maybe TRBD1 (6 bases). Germline V gene data show CDR1 as LGHNA and CDR2 as YNFKEQ. V dropped 2 bases and J dropped 1 base, with 17 bases sitting between them. This CDR3 is built from 17 residues.

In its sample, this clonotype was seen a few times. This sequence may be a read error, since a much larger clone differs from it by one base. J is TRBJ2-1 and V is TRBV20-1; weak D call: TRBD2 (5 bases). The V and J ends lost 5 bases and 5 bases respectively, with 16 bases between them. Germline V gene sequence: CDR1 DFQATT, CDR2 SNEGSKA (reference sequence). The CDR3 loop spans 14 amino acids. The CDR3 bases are TGCAGTGCTCACTCAGGTCGGAGGCACAATGAGCAGTTCTTC. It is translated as CSAHSGRRHNEQFF.

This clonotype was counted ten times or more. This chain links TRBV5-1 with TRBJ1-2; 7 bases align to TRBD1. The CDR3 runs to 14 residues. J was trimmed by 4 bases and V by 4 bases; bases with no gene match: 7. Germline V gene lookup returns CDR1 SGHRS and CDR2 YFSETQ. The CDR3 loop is CASSATGDGYGYTF. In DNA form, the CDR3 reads TGCGCCAGCAGCGCCACAGGGGACGGCTATGGCTACACCTTC.

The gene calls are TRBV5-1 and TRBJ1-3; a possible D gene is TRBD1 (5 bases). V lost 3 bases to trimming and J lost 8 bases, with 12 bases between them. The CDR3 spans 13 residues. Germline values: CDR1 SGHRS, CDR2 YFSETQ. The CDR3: CASSSSGGDTIYF. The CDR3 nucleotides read TGCGCCAGCAGCTCCTCTGGGGGAGACACCATATATTTT. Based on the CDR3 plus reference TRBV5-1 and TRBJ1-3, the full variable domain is KAGVTQTPRYLIKTRGQQVTLSCSPISGHRSVSWYQQTPGQGLQFLFEYFSETQRNKGNFPGRFSGRQFSNSRSEMNVSTLELGDSALYLCASSSSGGDTIYFGEGSWLTVV.

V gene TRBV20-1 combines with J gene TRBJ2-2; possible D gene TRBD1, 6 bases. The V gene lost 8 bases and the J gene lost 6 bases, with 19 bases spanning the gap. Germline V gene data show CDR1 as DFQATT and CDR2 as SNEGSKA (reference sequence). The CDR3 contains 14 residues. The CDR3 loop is CSSVDSRRAGELFF. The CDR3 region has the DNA TGCAGTTCCGTGGACAGCAGACGGGCCGGGGAGCTGTTTTTT.

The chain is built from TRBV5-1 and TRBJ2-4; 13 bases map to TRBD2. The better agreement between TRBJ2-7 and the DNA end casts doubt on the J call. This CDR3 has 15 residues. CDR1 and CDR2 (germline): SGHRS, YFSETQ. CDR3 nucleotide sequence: TGCGCCAGCAGGCCGGGACTAGCGGGGAAATACGAGCAGTACTTC. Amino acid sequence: CASRPGLAGKYEQYF.

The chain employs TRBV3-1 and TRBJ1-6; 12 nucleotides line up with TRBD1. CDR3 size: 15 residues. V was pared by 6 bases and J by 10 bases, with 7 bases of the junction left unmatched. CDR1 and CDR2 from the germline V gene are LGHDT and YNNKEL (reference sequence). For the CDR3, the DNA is TGTGCCAGCAGTCCCGGGACAGGGGGCAAATCACCCCTCCACTTT. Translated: CASSPGTGGKSPLHF.

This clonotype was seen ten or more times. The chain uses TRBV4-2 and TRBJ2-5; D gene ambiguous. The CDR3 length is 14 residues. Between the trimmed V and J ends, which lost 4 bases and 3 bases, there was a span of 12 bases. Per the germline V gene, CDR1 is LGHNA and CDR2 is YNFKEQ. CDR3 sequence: CASSPGAAEETQYF. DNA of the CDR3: TGTGCCAGCAGCCCCGGTGCGGCGGAAGAGACCCAGTACTTC.

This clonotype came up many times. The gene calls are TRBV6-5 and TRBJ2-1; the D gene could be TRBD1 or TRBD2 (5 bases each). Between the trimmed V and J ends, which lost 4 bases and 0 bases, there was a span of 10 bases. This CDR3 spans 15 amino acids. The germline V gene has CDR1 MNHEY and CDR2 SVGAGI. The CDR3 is CASSSAGSSYNEQFF. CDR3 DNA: TGTGCCAGCAGTTCCGCAGGGAGCTCCTACAATGAGCAGTTCTTC.

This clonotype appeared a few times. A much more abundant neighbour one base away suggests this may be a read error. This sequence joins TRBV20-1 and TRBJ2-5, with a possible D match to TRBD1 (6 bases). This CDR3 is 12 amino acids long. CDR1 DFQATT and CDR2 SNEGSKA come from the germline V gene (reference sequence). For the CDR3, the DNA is TGCAGGGCTCGGACAGTTGGAGAGACCCAGTACTTC. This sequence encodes CRARTVGETQYF.

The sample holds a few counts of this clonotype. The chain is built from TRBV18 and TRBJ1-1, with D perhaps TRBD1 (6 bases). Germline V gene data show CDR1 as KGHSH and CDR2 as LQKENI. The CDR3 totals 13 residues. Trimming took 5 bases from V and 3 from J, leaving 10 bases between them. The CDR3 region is CASSVQGYTEAFF. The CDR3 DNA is TGTGCCAGCTCAGTACAGGGTTACACTGAAGCTTTCTTT.

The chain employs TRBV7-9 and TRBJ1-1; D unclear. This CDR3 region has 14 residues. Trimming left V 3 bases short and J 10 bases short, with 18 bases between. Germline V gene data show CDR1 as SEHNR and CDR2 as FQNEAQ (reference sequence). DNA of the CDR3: TGTGCCAGCAGCTTCGGCCCGGTGGGTCCTGTAGCTTTCTTT. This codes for CASSFGPVGPVAFF.

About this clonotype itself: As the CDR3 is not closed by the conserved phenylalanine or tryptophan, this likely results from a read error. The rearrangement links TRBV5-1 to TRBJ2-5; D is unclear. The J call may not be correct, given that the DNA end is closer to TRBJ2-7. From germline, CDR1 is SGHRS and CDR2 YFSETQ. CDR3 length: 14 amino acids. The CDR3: CASKKWEGPYEQYN. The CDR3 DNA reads TGCGCCAGCAAGAAGTGGGAAGGGCCCTACGAGCAGTACAAC.

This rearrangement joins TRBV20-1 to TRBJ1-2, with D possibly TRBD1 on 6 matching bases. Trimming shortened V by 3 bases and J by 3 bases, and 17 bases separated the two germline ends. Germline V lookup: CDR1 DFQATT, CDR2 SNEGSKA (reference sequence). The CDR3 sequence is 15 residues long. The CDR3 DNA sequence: TGCAGTGCTAGGTACGGGGACACCGTGTACTATGGCTACACCTTC. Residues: CSARYGDTVYYGYTF.

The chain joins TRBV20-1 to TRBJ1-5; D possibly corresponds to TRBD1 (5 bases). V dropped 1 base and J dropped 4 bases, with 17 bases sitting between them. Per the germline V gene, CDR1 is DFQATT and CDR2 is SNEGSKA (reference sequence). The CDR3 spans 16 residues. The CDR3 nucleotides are TGCAGTGCTAGAGGAGAATGGGGCAACAAGAATCAGCCCCAGCATTTT. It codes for CSARGEWGNKNQPQHF.

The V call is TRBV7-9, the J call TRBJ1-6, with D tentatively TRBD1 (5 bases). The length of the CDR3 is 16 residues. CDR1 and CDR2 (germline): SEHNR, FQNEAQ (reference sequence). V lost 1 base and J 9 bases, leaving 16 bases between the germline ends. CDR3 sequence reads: CASSLVVNRSPSPLHF. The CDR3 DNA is TGTGCCAGCAGCTTAGTTGTAAACAGGTCCCCTTCACCCCTCCACTTT. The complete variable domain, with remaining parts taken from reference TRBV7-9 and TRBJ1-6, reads DTGVSQNPRHKITKRGQNVTFRCDPISEHNRLYWYRQTLGQGPEFLTYFQNEAQLEKSRLLSDRFSAERPKGSFSTLEIQRTEQGDSAMYLCASSLVVNRSPSPLHFGNGTRLTVT.